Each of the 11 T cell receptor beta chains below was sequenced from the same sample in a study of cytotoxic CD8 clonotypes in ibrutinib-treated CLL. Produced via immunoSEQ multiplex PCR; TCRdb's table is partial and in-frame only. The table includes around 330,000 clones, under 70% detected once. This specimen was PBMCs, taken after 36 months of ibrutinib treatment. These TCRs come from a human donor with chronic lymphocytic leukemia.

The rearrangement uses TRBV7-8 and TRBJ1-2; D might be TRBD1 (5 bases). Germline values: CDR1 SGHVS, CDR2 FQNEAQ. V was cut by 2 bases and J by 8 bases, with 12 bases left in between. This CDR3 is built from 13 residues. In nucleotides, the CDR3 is TGTGCCAGCAGCTTAACAGCGGGGGACGGCTACACCTTC. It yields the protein CASSLTAGDGYTF. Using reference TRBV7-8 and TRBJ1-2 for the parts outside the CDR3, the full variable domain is GAGVSQSPRYKVAKRGQDVALRCDPISGHVSLFWYQQALGQGPEFLTYFQNEAQLDKSGLPSDRFFAERPEGSVSTLKIQRTQQEDSAVYLCASSLTAGDGYTFGSGTRLTVV.

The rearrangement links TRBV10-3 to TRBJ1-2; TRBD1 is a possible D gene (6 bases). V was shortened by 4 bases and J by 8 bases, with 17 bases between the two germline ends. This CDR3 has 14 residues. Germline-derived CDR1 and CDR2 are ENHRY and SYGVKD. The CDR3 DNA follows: TGTGCCATCAGTGGGGCAGGGGCTATCGGCGGCTACACCTTC. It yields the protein CAISGAGAIGGYTF.

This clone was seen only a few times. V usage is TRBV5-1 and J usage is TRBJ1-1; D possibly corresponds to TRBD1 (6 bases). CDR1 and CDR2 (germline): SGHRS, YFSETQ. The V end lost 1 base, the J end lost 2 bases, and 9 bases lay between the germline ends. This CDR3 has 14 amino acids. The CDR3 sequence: CASSLKGGNTEAFF. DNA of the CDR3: TGCGCCAGCAGCTTGAAAGGGGGAAACACTGAAGCTTTCTTT.

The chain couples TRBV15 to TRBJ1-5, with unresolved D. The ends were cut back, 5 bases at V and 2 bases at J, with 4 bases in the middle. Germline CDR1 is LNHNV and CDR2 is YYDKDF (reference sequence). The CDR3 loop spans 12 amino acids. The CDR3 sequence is CATSLGNQPQHF. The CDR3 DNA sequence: TGTGCCACCAGCCTCGGCAATCAGCCCCAGCATTTT. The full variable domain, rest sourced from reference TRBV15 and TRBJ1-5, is DAMVIQNPRYQVTQFGKPVTLSCSQTLNHNVMYWYQQKSSQAPKLLFHYYDKDFNNEADTPDNFQSRRPNTSFCFLDIRSPGLGDTAMYLCATSLGNQPQHFGDGTRLSIL.

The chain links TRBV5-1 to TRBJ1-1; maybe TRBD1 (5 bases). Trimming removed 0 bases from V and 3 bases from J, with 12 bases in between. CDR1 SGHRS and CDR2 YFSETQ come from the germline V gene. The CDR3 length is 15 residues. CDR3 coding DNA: TGCGCCAGCAGCTTGGCTACTGGGGGGTACACTGAAGCTTTCTTT. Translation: CASSLATGGYTEAFF.

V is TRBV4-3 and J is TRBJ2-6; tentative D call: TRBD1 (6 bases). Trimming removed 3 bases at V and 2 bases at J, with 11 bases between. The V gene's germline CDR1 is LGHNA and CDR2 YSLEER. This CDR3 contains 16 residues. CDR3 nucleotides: TGCGCCAGCAGCCACGCGACAGGAACTGGGGCCAACGTCCTGACTTTC. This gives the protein CASSHATGTGANVLTF.

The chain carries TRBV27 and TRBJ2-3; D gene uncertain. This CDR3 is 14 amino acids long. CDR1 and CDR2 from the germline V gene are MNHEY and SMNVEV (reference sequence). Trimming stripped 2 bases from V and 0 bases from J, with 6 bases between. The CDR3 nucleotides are TGTGCCAGCAGTTTACTTTCTAGCACAGATACGCAGTATTTT. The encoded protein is CASSLLSSTDTQYF.

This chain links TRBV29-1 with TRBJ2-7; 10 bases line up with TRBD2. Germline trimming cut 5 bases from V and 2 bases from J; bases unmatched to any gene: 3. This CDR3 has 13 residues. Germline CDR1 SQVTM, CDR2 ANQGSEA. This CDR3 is CSVFTSGAYEQYF. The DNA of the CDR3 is TGCAGCGTTTTTACTAGCGGGGCCTACGAGCAGTACTTC.

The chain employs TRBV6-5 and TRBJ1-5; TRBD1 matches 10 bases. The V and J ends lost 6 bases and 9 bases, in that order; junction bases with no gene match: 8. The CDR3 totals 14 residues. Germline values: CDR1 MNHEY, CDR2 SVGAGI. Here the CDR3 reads CASSVDRGRGPQHF. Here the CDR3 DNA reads TGTGCCAGCAGCGTAGACAGGGGGCGAGGGCCCCAGCATTTT.

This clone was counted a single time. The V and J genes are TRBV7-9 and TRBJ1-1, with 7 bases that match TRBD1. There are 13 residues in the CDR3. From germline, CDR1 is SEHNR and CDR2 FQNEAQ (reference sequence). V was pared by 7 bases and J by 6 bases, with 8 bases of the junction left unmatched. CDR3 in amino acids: CASTKQGFSEAFF. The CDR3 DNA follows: TGTGCCAGCACCAAACAGGGGTTCTCTGAAGCTTTCTTT.

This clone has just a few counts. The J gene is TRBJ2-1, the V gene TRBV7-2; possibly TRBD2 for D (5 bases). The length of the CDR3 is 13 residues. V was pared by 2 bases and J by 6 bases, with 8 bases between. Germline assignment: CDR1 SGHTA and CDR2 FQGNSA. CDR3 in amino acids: CASSLMGSNEQFF. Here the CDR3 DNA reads TGTGCCAGCAGCTTAATGGGGAGCAATGAGCAGTTCTTC.